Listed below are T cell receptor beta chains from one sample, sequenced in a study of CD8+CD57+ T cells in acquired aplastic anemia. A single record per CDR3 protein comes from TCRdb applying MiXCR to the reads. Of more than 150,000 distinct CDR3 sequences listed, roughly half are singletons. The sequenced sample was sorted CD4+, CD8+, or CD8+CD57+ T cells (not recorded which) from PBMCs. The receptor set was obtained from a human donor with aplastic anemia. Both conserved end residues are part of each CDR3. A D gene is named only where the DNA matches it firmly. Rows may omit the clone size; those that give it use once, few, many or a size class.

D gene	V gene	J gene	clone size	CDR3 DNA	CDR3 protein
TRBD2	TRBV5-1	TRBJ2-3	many	TGCGCCAGCAGTTCCGGACTAGCGGGGGGGAGAACCACAGATACGCAGTATTTT	CASSSGLAGGRTTDTQYF
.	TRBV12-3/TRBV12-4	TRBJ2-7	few	TGTGCCAGCAGTTTAGTTACAGCCTACGAGCAGTACTTC	CASSLVTAYEQYF
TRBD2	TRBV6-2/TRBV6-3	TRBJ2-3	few	TGTGCCAGCAGGAAAGGACTAGCGGGACTCACAGATACGCAGTATTTT	CASRKGLAGLTDTQYF
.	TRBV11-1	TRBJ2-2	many	TGTGCCAGCAGCTTAGTCGCCGGGGAGCTGTTTTTT	CASSLVAGELFF
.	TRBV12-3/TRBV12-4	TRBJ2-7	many	TGTGCCAGCGCTGTGGGGACTCCCTACGAGCAGTACTTC	CASAVGTPYEQYF
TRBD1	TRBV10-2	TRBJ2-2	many	TGCGCCAGCAGGAAGGGGGCCAGAGGCACCGGGGAGCTGTTTTTT	CASRKGARGTGELFF
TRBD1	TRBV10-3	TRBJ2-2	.	TGTGCCACAGGGACAGGGGGCGTCCACGAGGAGCCGTTTTTT	CATGTGGVHEEPFF
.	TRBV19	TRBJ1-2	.	TGTGCCAGTAAAAGGGATTATAACTATGGCTACACCTTC	CASKRDYNYGYTF
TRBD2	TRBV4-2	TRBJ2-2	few	TGTGCCAGCAGCCAAGCAGCACGGGAGGGGAACACCGGGGAGCTGTTTTTT	CASSQAAREGNTGELFF
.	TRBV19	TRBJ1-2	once	TGTGCCAGTAGTATCCCTGGAAACACCTTC	CASSIPGNTF
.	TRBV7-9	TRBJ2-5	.	TGTGCCAGCAGCTTAAGACTTTGGGAGACCCAGTACTTC	CASSLRLWETQYF
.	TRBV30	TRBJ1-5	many	TGTGCCGTTGGCAGGGAGGGGAATCAGCCCCAGCATTTT	CAVGREGNQPQHF
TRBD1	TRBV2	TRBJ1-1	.	TGTGCCAGCAGGAGACAGGGCTTGTCGAACACTGAAGCTTTCTTT	CASRRQGLSNTEAFF
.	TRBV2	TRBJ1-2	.	TGTGCCAGCAGTGAAGTCACGGAAGGCTACACCTTC	CASSEVTEGYTF
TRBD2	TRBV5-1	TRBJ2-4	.	TGCGCCAGCAGGAGGACTAGCGGGGGGGCCAAAAACATTCAGTACTTC	CASRRTSGGAKNIQYF
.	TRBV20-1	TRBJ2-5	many	TGCAGTGCTAAAACCCCGGGGGTGGAGACCCAGTACTTC	CSAKTPGVETQYF
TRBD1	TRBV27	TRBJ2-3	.	TGTGCCAGCAGGTCGACAGGGGGCACAGATACGCAGTATTTT	CASRSTGGTDTQYF
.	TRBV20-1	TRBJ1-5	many	TGCAGTGCTAGAGAGGCCGGGAATAGCAATCAGCCCCAGCATTTT	CSAREAGNSNQPQHF
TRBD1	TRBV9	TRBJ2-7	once	TGTGCCAGCAGCGTAGGTAGAGGGGGCGAGTTGTACGAGCAGTACTTC	CASSVGRGGELYEQYF
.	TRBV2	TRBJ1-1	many	TGTGCCAGCAGTGAAGACCGGACCTCTGAAGCTTTCTTT	CASSEDRTSEAFF
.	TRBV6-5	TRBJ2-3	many	TGTGCCAGCAGTCACCCCCGGGATACGCAGTATTTT	CASSHPRDTQYF
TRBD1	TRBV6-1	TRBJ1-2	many	TGTGCCAGCAGCTTTGAACCGGGACAGGGATATGGCTACACCTTC	CASSFEPGQGYGYTF
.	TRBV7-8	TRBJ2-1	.	TGTGCCAGCAGCTTAGCCGACCCCGGAAGGGAGCAGTTCTTC	CASSLADPGREQFF
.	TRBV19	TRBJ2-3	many	TGTGCCAGTAGGGTGGGGGGGGCTAGAACAGATACGCAGTATTTT	CASRVGGARTDTQYF
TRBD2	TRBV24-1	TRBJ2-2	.	TGTGCCACCAGTGATAATCTAGCGGGAGCCGGGGAGCTGTTTTTT	CATSDNLAGAGELFF
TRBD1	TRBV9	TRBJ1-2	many	TGTGCCAGCAGCGTAGCTCAGTTACAGGGGATCTATGGCTACACCTTC	CASSVAQLQGIYGYTF
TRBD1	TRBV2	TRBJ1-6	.	TGTGCCAGCATGCTTACAGGGGGCGGCCCTTCACCCCTCCACTTT	CASMLTGGGPSPLHF
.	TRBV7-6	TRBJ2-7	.	TGTGCCAGCAGCCGAGAAAGTAGCGCCCTCTCCTACGAGCAGTACTTC	CASSRESSALSYEQYF
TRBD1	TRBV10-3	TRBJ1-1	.	TGTCCCATCAGTGAATCCTGGACAGGGGCGGAAGCTTTCTTT	CPISESWTGAEAFF
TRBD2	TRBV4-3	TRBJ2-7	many	TGCGCCAGCAGCCAAGAATGGCTAGCGGGGGGAGAGCAGTACTTC	CASSQEWLAGGEQYF
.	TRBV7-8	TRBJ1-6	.	TGTGCCAGCAGCTTAGAACAGGGAGATTCACCCCTCCACTTT	CASSLEQGDSPLHF
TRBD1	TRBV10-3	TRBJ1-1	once	TGTGCCATCGGTTCCCTGGGACAGAAAGCTTTCTTT	CAIGSLGQKAFF
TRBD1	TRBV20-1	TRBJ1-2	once	TGCAGTGCTTTCACTCCCGGGACAGGTCTGAGGTATGGCTACACCTTC	CSAFTPGTGLRYGYTF
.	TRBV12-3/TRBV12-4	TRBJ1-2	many	TGTGCCAGCACTTTAAAAGGCGGCTACACCTTC	CASTLKGGYTF
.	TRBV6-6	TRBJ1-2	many	TGTGCCAGCAGTTACTCGGGGGCCTATGGCTACACCTTC	CASSYSGAYGYTF
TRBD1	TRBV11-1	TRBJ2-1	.	TGTGCCAGCAGCTGGGGACAGTACAATGAGCAGTTCTTC	CASSWGQYNEQFF
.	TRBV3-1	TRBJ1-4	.	TGTGCCAGCAGCCAAGCTCGAGGTAAAAATGAAAAACTGTTTTTT	CASSQARGKNEKLFF
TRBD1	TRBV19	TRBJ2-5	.	TGTGCCAGTAGTGCGCAGGGGGCTCGCGAGACCCAGTACTTC	CASSAQGARETQYF
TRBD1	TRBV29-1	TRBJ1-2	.	TGCAGCGTTGCAGGGGGCACCATCTATGGCTACACCTTC	CSVAGGTIYGYTF
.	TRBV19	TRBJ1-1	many	TGTGCCAGTAGTATATCGAGGATCCAGGGAAGCATGAACACTGAAGCTTTCTTT	CASSISRIQGSMNTEAFF
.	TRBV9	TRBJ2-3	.	TGTGCCAGCAGCGCTGGGGCGGATACGCAGTATTTT	CASSAGADTQYF
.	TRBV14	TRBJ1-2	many	TGTGCCAGCAGCCAAGATATCCGGGGAGCTGGCTACACCTTC	CASSQDIRGAGYTF
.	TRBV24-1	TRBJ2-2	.	TGTGCCAGCAGTTTGGGCCGGCGTGGGAACACCGGGGAGCTGGTTTTT	CASSLGRRGNTGELVF
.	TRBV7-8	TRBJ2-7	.	TGTGCCAGCATAGAGGGGGACAACCGGCACGCCTACGAGCAGTACTTC	CASIEGDNRHAYEQYF
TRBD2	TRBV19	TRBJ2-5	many	TGTGCCAGTAGTACCCGGACTAGCGGATGGGGGCTGGAGACCCAGTACTTC	CASSTRTSGWGLETQYF
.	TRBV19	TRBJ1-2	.	TGTGCCAGTAAAAGGGAGTATAACTATGGCTACACCTTC	CASKREYNYGYTF
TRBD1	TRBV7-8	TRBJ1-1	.	TGTGCCAGCAGCTTAGGGACAGGGGTGGACACTGAAGCTTTCTTT	CASSLGTGVDTEAFF
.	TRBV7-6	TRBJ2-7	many	TGTGCCAGCAGCTTAGCCGCTGGTCAGGGCCACGAGCAGTACTTC	CASSLAAGQGHEQYF
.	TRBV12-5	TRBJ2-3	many	TGTGCTAGTGGTTTGGGTTACTACACAGATACGCAGTATTTT	CASGLGYYTDTQYF
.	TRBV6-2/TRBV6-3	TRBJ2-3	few	TGTGCCAGCAGTTCAAAGGCCGCCGCGTATTTT	CASSSKAAAYF